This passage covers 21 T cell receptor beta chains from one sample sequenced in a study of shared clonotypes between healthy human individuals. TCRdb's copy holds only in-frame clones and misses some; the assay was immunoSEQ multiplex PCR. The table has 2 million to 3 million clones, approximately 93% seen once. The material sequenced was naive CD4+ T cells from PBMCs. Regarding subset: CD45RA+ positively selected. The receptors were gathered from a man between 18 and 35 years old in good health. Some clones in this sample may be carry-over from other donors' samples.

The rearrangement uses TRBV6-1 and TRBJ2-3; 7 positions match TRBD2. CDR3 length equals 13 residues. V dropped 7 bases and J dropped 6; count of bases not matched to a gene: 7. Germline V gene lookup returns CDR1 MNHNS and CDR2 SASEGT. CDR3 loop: CASNAGVTDTQYF. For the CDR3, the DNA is TGTGCCAGCAACGCGGGAGTGACCGATACGCAGTATTTT.

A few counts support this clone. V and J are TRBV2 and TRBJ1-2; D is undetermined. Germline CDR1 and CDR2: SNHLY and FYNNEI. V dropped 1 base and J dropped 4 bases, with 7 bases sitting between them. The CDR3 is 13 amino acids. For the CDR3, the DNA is TGTGCCAGCAGTGAAGAGGGTGTCTATGGCTACACCTTC. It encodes CASSEEGVYGYTF.

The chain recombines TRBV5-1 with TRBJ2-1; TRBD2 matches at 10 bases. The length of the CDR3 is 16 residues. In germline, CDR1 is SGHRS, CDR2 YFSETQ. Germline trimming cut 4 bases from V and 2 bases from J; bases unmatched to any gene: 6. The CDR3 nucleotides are TGCGCCAGCAGCGCAACTAGCGGGGCTCCCTACAATGAGCAGTTCTTC. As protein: CASSATSGAPYNEQFF.

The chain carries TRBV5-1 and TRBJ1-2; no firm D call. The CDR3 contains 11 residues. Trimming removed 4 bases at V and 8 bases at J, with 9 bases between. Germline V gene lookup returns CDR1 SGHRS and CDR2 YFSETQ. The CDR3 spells CASSPGFGYTF. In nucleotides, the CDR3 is TGCGCCAGCAGCCCTGGGTTCGGCTACACCTTC.

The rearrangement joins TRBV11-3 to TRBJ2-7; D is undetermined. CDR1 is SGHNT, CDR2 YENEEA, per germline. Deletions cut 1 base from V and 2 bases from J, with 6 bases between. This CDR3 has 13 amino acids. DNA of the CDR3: TGTGCCAGCAGCTTAGGGTGGACCTACGAGCAGTACTTC. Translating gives CASSLGWTYEQYF.

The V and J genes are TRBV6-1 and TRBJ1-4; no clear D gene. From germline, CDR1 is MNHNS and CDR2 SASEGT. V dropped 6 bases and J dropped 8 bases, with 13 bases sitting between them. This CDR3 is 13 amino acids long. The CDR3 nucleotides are TGTGCCAGCAGCCGGGATGGAGGAGAAAAACTGTTTTTT. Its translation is CASSRDGGEKLFF.

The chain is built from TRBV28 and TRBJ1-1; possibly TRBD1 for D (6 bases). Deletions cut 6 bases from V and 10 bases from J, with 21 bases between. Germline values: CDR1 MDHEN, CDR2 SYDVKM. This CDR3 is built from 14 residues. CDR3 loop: CASSYLPTGGIAFF. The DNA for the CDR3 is TGTGCCAGCAGCTACCTCCCGACGGGGGGCATAGCTTTCTTT. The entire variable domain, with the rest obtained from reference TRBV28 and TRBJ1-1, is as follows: DVKVTQSSRYLVKRTGEKVFLECVQDMDHENMFWYRQDPGLGLRLIYFSYDVKMKEKGDIPEGYSVSREKKERFSLILESASTNQTSMYLCASSYLPTGGIAFFGQGTRLTVV.

As DNA, the CDR3 is TGTGCCAGCAGCCAAGAGAGGACAATCAACGAGCAGTACTTC. Translating gives CASSQERTINEQYF. The chain is built from TRBV4-2 and TRBJ2-5; D may be TRBD1 (5 bases). Matching the DNA end better, TRBJ2-7 makes the J call doubtful. Looked up from germline, CDR1 is LGHNA and CDR2 is YNFKEQ. This CDR3 contains 14 residues.

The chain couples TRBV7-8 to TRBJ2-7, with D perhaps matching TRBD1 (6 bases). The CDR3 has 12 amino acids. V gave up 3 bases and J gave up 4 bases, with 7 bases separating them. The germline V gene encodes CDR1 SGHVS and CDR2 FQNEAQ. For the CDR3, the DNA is TGTGCCAGCAGCTTCGGACAGTACGAGCAGTACTTC. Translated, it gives CASSFGQYEQYF.

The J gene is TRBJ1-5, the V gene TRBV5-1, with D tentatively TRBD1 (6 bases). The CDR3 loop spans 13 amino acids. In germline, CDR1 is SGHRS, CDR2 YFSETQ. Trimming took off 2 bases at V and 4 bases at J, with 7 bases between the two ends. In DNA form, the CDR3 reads TGCGCCAGCAGCTTCGACAGGAATCAGCCCCAGCATTTT. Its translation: CASSFDRNQPQHF.

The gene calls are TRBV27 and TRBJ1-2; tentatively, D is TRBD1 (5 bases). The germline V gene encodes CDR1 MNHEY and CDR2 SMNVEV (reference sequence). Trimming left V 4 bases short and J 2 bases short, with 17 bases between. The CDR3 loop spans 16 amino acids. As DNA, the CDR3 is TGTGCCAGCAGTTCAACCCTGCGGGGGAAAAACTATGGCTACACCTTC. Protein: CASSSTLRGKNYGYTF.

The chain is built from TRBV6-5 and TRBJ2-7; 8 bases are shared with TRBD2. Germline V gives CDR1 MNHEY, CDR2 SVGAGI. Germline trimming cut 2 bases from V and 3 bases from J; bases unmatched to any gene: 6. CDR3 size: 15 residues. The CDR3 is CASSYPGRAVYEQYF. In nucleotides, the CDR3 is TGTGCCAGCAGTTACCCCGGGAGGGCCGTCTACGAGCAGTACTTC.

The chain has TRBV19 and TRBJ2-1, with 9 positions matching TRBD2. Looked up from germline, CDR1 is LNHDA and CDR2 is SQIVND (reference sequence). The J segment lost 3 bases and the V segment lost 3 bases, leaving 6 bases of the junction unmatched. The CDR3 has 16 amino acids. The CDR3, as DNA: TGTGCCAGTAGTATCGAGGCTAGCGGGAACTACAATGAGCAGTTCTTC. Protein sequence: CASSIEASGNYNEQFF.

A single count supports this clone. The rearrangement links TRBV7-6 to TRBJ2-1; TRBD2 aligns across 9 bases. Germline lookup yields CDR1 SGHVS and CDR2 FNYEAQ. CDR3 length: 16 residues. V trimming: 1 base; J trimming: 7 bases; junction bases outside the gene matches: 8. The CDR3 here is CASSLVGASGINEQFF. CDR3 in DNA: TGTGCCAGCAGCTTAGTAGGTGCTAGCGGGATAAATGAGCAGTTCTTC.

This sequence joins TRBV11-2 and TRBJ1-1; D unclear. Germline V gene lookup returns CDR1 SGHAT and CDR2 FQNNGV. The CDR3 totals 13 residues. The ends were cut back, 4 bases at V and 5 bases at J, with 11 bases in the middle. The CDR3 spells CASSSLLRTEAFF. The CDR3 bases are TGTGCCAGCAGCTCCCTCCTGCGGACTGAAGCTTTCTTT. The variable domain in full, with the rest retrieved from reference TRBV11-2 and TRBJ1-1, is EAGVAQSPRYKIIEKRQSVAFWCNPISGHATLYWYQQILGQGPKLLIQFQNNGVVDDSQLPKDRFSAERLKGVDSTLKIQPAKLEDSAVYLCASSSLLRTEAFFGQGTRLTVV.

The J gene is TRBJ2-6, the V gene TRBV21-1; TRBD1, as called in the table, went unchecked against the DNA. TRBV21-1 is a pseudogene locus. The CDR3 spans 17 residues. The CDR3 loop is CASILGQKSSGANVLTF. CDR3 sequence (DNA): TGTGCCAGCATCCTGGGACAGAAGAGCTCTGGGGCCAACGTCCTGACTTTC.

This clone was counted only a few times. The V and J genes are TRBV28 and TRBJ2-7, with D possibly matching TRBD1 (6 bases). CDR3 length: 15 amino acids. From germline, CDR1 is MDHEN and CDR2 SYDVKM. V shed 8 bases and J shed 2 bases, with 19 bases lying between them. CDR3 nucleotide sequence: TGTGCCAGCTGCCAATCGGGGAAGGGGGCCTACGAGCAGTACTTC. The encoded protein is CASCQSGKGAYEQYF.

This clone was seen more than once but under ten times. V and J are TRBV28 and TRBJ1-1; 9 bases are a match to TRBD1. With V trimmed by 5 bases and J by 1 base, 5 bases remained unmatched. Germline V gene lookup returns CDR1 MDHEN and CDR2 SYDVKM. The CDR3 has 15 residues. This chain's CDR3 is CASSAPGQGNTEAFF. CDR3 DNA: TGTGCCAGCAGTGCCCCGGGACAGGGGAACACTGAAGCTTTCTTT.

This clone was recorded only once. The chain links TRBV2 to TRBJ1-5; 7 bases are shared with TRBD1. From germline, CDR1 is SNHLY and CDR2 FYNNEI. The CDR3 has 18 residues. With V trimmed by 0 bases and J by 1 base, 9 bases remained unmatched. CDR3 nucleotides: TGTGCCAGCAGTGAAGCGGGGACAGCCGGCGCGAGCAATCAGCCCCAGCATTTT. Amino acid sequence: CASSEAGTAGASNQPQHF.

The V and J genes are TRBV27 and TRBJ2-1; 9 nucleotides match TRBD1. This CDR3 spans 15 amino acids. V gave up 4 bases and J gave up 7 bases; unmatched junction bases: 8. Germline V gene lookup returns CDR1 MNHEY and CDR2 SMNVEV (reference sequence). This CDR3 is CASSWLRDRENEQFF. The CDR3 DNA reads TGTGCCAGCAGTTGGCTCCGGGACAGGGAGAATGAGCAGTTCTTC.

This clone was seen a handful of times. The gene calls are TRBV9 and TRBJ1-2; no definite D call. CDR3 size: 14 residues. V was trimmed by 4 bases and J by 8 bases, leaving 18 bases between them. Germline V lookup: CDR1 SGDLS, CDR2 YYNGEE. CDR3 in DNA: TGTGCCAGCAGCTTCCAGGAAGGGCAAGGAGGCTACACCTTC. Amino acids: CASSFQEGQGGYTF.